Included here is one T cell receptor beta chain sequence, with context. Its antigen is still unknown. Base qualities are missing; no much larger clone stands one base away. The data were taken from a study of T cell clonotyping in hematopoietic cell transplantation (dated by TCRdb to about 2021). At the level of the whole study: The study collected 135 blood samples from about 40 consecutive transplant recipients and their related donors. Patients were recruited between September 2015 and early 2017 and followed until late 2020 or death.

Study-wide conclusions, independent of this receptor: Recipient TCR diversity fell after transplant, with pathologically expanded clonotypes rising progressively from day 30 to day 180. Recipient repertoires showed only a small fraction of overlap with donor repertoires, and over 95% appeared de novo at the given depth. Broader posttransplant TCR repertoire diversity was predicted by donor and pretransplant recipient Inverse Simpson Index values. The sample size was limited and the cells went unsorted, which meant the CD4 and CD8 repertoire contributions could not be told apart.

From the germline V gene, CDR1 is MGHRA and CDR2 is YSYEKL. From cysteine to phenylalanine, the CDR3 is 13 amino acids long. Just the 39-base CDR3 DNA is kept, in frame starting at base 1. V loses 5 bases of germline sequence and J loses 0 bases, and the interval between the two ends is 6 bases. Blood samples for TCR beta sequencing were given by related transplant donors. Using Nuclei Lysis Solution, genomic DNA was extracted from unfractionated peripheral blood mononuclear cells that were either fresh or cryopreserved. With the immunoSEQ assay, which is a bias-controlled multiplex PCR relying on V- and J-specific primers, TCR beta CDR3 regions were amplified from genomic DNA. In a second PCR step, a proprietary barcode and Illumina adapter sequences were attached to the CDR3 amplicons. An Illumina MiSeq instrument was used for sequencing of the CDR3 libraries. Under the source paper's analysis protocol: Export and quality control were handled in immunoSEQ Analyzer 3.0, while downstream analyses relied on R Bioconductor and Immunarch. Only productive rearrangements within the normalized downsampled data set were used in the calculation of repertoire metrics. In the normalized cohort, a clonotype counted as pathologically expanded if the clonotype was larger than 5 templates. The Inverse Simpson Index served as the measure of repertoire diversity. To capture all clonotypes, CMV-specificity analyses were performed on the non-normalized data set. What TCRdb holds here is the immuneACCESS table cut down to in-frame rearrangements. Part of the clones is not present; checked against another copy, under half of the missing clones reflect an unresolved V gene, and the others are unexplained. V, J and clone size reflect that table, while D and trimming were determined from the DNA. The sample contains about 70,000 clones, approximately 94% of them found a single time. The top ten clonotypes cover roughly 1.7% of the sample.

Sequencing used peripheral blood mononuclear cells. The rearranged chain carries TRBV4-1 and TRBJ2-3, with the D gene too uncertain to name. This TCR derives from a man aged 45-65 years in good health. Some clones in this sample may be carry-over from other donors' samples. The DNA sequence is TGCGCCAGCAGCTCCAGTAGCACAGATACGCAGTATTTT. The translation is CASSSSSTDTQYF.